Sequencing of this TCR beta chain was carried out in a study of CD8 T cells in ankylosing spondylitis. Study-wide results and limits: The authors reported significant enrichment of disease-linked clones in matched ankylosing spondylitis synovial fluid. A TCR beta motif of eight or nine highly homologous variants seemed to mark ankylosing spondylitis blood. Clones linked to the disease showed a CD8+ phenotype. They occurred at relatively low frequencies in peripheral blood.

Making the TCR beta libraries involved quantitative 5'-RACE with molecular barcodes. TCRdb analysed the 5' RACE reads with MiXCR anew, one entry per CDR3 protein. The sample lists 670,000 or so distinct CDR3 sequences, roughly 19% seen once, with about 19% in the top ten. This clonotype has ten or more counts. Its antigen remains unknown. This CDR3 is 13 amino acids long. V was clipped by 0 bases and J by 1 base, with 3 bases between them. The germline V gene has CDR1 SGDLS and CDR2 YYNGEE. The clonotype originates from a male donor with ankylosing spondylitis. Sequences were obtained from blood, either unsorted or a sorted T cell fraction (not recorded which). The chain combines TRBV9 with TRBJ2-3; D gene uncertain. Here the CDR3 reads CASSVAGTDTQYF. DNA of the CDR3: TGTGCCAGCAGCGTAGCTGGCACAGATACGCAGTATTTT.